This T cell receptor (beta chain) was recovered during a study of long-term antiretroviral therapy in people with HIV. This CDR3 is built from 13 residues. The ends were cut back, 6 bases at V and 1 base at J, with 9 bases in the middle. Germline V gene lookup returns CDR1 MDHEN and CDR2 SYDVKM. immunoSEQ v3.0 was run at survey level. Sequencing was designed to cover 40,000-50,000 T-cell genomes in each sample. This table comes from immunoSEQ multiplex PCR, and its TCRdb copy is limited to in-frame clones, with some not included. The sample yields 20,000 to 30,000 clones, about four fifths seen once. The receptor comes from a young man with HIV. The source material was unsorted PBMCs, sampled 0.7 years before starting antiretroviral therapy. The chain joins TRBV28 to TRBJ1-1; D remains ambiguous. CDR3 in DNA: TGTGCCAGCAGCTCCGGAAAGAACACTGAAGCTTTCTTT. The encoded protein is CASSSGKNTEAFF.